A single TCR beta chain is shown here with its context. The data were taken from a study of blood T cell repertoires in COVID-19. Turning to the study itself: PBMCs, B-cell-depleted T cells, or T cells provided the cDNA or gDNA that made up the material.

The CDR3 loop spans 14 amino acids. In the original workflow: How many nucleated cells were present was estimated from reference gene primer amplification. Libraries were prepared by immunoSEQ multiplex PCR; TCRdb keeps only in-frame clonotypes and omits some of them. V and J calls and clone size are given by that table; D and trimming were obtained from the DNA. In the table there are 140,000 to 150,000 clones, 84% of which are singletons. The gene calls are TRBV21-1 and TRBJ2-2; the listed D gene, TRBD1, was not tested against the DNA. TRBV21-1 is labeled a pseudogene. The sequence derives from a human donor in a cohort sampled during active COVID-19. Sequenced sample: peripheral blood. The CDR3 here is CASNGQGRAGELFF. Written as DNA, the CDR3 is TGTGCCAGCAACGGACAGGGGAGAGCCGGGGAGCTGTTTTTT.